The present T cell receptor (beta chain) was sequenced within a study of CXCR3-negative and CXCR3-positive naive CD8 T cells. Broader study findings: When CXCR3-positive naive cells were set against CXCR3-negative naive cells, the former had more hydrophobic TRB CDR3s. The study found CXCR3 expression partially decreased after cryopreservation and ran most assays on fresh PBMCs. Comparison of naive subsets found surface CD5 to be comparable, and TCR strength was inferred on the basis of TRB CDR3 properties.

UMI-tagged TRB cDNA libraries were built via 5' RACE. TCRdb re-called the 5' RACE reads; one entry per CDR3 protein, DNA not given. Reported are around 45,000 distinct CDR3 sequences; the ten largest clones contain roughly 1.4%. In the case of this clonotype: Its cognate antigen is unknown.

Per germline, CDR1 SQVTM and CDR2 ANQGSEA. The CDR3 extends over 13 amino acids. This chain connects TRBV29-1 to TRBJ2-7; there is no DNA to check the TCRdb D call of TRBD1. This sequence originates from a human donor in good health. Some clones in this sample may be carry-over from other donors' samples. Sequencing was carried out using naive CXCR3- CD8+ T cells from blood. Subset reported: CD45RO-CCR7+CD27+CD95- naive CD8+ T cells lacking CXCR3 (TNR3-). CDR3 protein: CSVERGETYEQYF.